This TCR beta chain was documented in a study of blood T cell repertoires in COVID-19. Turning to the study itself: COVID-19 samples collected from the United States, Italy and Spain covered acute and convalescent phases. The cDNA or gDNA used as material had been derived from T cells, B-cell-depleted T cells, or PBMCs.

Germline CDR1 GTSNPN, CDR2 SVGIG (reference sequence). The CDR3 covers 16 residues. V was pared by 0 bases and J by 5 bases, with 10 bases of the junction left unmatched. Authors' data handling: Estimated nucleated cell counts came from reference gene primer amplification. Libraries were prepared by immunoSEQ multiplex PCR; TCRdb keeps only in-frame clonotypes and omits some of them. The DNA was the basis for D and trimming; V, J and clone size are from that table. This table has around 200,000 clones, about 83% appearing once. Sample: peripheral blood. The V and J genes are TRBV30 and TRBJ2-3; 8 nucleotides match TRBD1. This clonotype was sampled from a man aged 55 to 70 who had recovered from COVID-19. DNA for the CDR3: TGTGCCTGGAGTGTACTTCCAGGGGGCTCGATAGATACGCAGTATTTT. Translated, it gives CAWSVLPGGSIDTQYF.